These 6 T cell receptor beta chains share one sample of origin, sequenced in a study of T cells in Graves' hyperthyroidism and ophthalmopathy (dated by TCRdb to between 2018 and 2020). The receptor library was made with multiplex PCR. The reads were generated on an Illumina HiSeq 2000. TCR beta CDR3 regions were amplified from RNA transcripts. For the first round of RT-PCR on the TCR CDR3, the HTBI primer set was used together with the Qiagen OneStep RT-PCR kit. TCRdb applied fastp at Q25 and MiXCR to the public reads, then kept only in-frame beta chains. Duplicate CDR3 protein sequences are folded into a single record with the most common DNA and genes. The sample table lists some 320,000 distinct CDR3 sequences, around 13% of them with a count of one. The biggest ten clones account for 34% of the sample. Sequencing input: blood. The receptors come from a woman between 40 and 50 years old with Graves' ophthalmopathy.

This clonotype was seen at least ten times. This rearrangement joins TRBV6-1 to TRBJ1-1; D call uncertain. This CDR3 is built from 13 residues. Trimming cost V 6 bases and J 3 bases, with 11 bases left between them. Germline V CDR1 and CDR2: MNHNS, SASEGT. Here the CDR3 reads CASSPGSYTEAFF. The CDR3 DNA sequence: TGTGCCAGCAGCCCGGGCAGTTACACTGAAGCTTTCTTT.

CDR3 sequence reads: CASRSSETQYF. The CDR3 DNA follows: TGTGCCAGCCGAAGTTCGGAGACCCAGTACTTC. This rearrangement joins TRBV7-8 to TRBJ2-5; D gene uncertain. Between the trimmed V and J ends, which lost 8 bases and 5 bases, there was a span of 9 bases. Germline V CDR1 and CDR2: SGHVS, FQNEAQ. The CDR3 loop spans 11 amino acids.

Worth noting for this clonotype: This may stem from a read error, because a much larger clone lies one nucleotide away. The V and J genes are TRBV6-5 and TRBJ1-2; D uncertain. Germline lookup yields CDR1 MNHEY and CDR2 SVGAGI. The CDR3 has 15 amino acids. The DNA for the CDR3 is TGTGCCAACAGTTACTCGAAAGGCCTTGGGTATGGCTACACCTTC. Protein sequence: CANSYSKGLGYGYTF.

A remark on this clonotype: One end of the junction fails to match germline, which may point to a read error. This chain uses TRBV18 with TRBJ2-7; D is perhaps TRBD2 (7 bases). The length of the CDR3 is 16 residues. Germline loops: CDR1 KGHSH, CDR2 LQKENI. The CDR3 sequence: CASSPPAGGGAYEQHF. The DNA for the CDR3 is TGTGCCAGCTCACCACCCGCTGGTGGGGGGGCCTACGAGCAGCACTTC.

The chain employs TRBV5-6 and TRBJ1-2, with D hard to call. Germline assignment: CDR1 SGHDT and CDR2 YYEEEE. The CDR3 has 12 residues. Trimming cost V 7 bases and J 6 bases, with 13 bases left between them. The CDR3 region is CASYKAPHGYTF. The CDR3 region has the DNA TGTGCCAGCTATAAAGCGCCTCATGGCTACACCTTC.

This clonotype has at least ten counts. The chain combines TRBV2 with TRBJ1-1; D uncertain. The CDR3 runs to 13 residues. The germline CDR1 and CDR2 sequences are SNHLY and FYNNEI. V was shortened by 8 bases and J by 1 base, with 11 bases between the two germline ends. CDR3 sequence (DNA): TGTGCCAGCCGGCGAAGACAGAACACTGAAGCTTTCTTT. This sequence encodes CASRRRQNTEAFF.